One and the same sample provided the 30 T cell receptor beta chains below, sequenced in a study of technical replicates of blood from four donors. Generated by immunoSEQ multiplex PCR, the TCRdb table keeps only in-frame clones and is missing some. The sample includes 79,000 or so clones, 90% to 95% of them seen just once. The source material was T cells isolated from PBMCs. Every receptor here comes from a human donor in good health.

CDR3 region: CASSLAGLSYEQYF. The CDR3 DNA sequence: TGTGCCAGCAGCTTAGCGGGCCTCTCCTACGAGCAGTACTTC. The chain carries TRBV7-2 and TRBJ2-7; D remains ambiguous. V lost 0 bases to trimming and J lost 0 bases, with 6 bases between them. This CDR3 contains 14 residues. CDR1 and CDR2 from the germline V gene are SGHTA and FQGNSA.

V usage is TRBV19 and J usage is TRBJ1-2; D gene unclear. CDR1 and CDR2 (germline): LNHDA, SQIVND (reference sequence). The CDR3 totals 13 residues. Trimming took off 2 bases at V and 5 bases at J, with 9 bases between the two ends. The CDR3 reads CASSIWLQYGYTF. In DNA form, the CDR3 reads TGTGCCAGTAGTATATGGCTGCAATATGGCTACACCTTC.

CDR3 DNA sequence: TGTGCCAGCAGTTACTCGGGGGGTTCGGATACGCAGTATTTT. This sequence encodes CASSYSGGSDTQYF. The chain employs TRBV6-5 and TRBJ2-3, with D possibly matching TRBD2 (6 bases). V gave up 0 bases and J gave up 6 bases, with 10 bases separating them. The CDR3 covers 14 residues. The germline V gene has CDR1 MNHEY and CDR2 SVGAGI.

This clone was seen just once. The rearrangement links TRBV28 to TRBJ1-1, with 9 bases fitting TRBD1. Germline V gene data show CDR1 as MDHEN and CDR2 as SYDVKM. V lost 3 bases, J lost 4 bases, and 6 bases stayed unmatched. There are 15 residues in the CDR3. The CDR3 DNA reads as TGTGCCAGCAGTTTTTCTGGGACAGGGAGCACTGAAGCTTTCTTT. Translation: CASSFSGTGSTEAFF.

The J gene is TRBJ2-7, the V gene TRBV27; tentatively, D is TRBD2 (5 bases). Trimming took off 1 base at V and 5 bases at J, with 15 bases between the two ends. This CDR3 spans 15 amino acids. Per the germline V gene, CDR1 is MNHEY and CDR2 is SMNVEV (reference sequence). Here the CDR3 reads CASSLWGALSDEQYF. As DNA, the CDR3 is TGTGCCAGCAGTTTATGGGGAGCGTTGAGCGACGAGCAGTACTTC.

Points on this clone: A junction boundary mismatches the germline segment, possibly from a read error. The chain links TRBV7-7 to TRBJ2-3; 12 nucleotides match TRBD2. CDR1 is SSHAT and CDR2 is FNYEAQ in the germline V gene (reference sequence). This CDR3 is 15 amino acids long. Here the CDR3 DNA reads TGTGCTAGCAGCCCGACTAGCGGGAGAGCAGATACGCAGTATTTT. Protein product: CASSPTSGRADTQYF.

The chain carries TRBV6-6 and TRBJ1-2; D is uncertain. The CDR3 covers 15 residues. Trimming pared 0 bases from V and 2 bases from J, leaving 10 bases between. Per the germline V gene, CDR1 is MNHNY and CDR2 is SVGAGI (reference sequence). CDR3 protein: CASSYSTPVNYGYTF. The CDR3 nucleotides read TGTGCCAGCAGTTACTCGACACCAGTCAACTATGGCTACACCTTC.

The rearrangement joins TRBV11-3 to TRBJ2-7; 7 bases are a match to TRBD1. The V gene end was trimmed by 5 bases and the J gene end by 4 bases; junction bases not matched to a gene: 5. Germline assignment: CDR1 SGHNT and CDR2 YENEEA. The length of the CDR3 is 13 residues. CDR3 residues: CASSPSQGYEQYF. CDR3 bases: TGTGCCAGCAGCCCCTCACAGGGGTACGAGCAGTACTTC.

V usage is TRBV6-5 and J usage is TRBJ2-7; no clear D. The germline gives CDR1 MNHEY, CDR2 SVGAGI. The CDR3 totals 12 residues. V dropped 8 bases and J dropped 1 base, with 9 bases sitting between them. This CDR3 is CASGEISYEQYF. DNA of the CDR3: TGTGCCAGCGGTGAGATTTCCTACGAGCAGTACTTC.

The gene calls are TRBV11-3 and TRBJ2-1; a possible D gene is TRBD2 (5 bases). CDR3 length: 14 amino acids. Trimming cost V 3 bases and J 8 bases, with 14 bases left between them. The germline V gene encodes CDR1 SGHNT and CDR2 YENEEA. The CDR3 nucleotides read TGTGCCAGCAGCTTCGGTGCCGGGAACCATGAGCAGTTCTTC. Translation gives CASSFGAGNHEQFF. The full variable domain, rest sourced from reference TRBV11-3 and TRBJ2-1, is EAGVVQSPRYKIIEKKQPVAFWCNPISGHNTLYWYLQNLGQGPELLIRYENEEAVDDSQLPKDRFSAERLKGVDSTLKIQPAELGDSAVYLCASSFGAGNHEQFFGPGTRLTVL.

The rearrangement uses TRBV7-8 and TRBJ2-7; 8 nucleotides line up with TRBD2. Per germline, CDR1 SGHVS and CDR2 FQNEAQ. The CDR3 length is 14 residues. The trim removed 7 bases at V and 6 bases at J, leaving 11 bases unmatched. The CDR3 reads CASTILAAGGEQYF. The CDR3 coding sequence is TGTGCCAGCACCATTCTAGCGGCGGGAGGCGAGCAGTACTTC. The full variable domain, rest sourced from reference TRBV7-8 and TRBJ2-7, is GAGVSQSPRYKVAKRGQDVALRCDPISGHVSLFWYQQALGQGPEFLTYFQNEAQLDKSGLPSDRFFAERPEGSVSTLKIQRTQQEDSAVYLCASTILAAGGEQYFGPGTRLTVT.

The gene calls are TRBV6-6 and TRBJ2-7, with 7 bases lining up with TRBD2. This CDR3 is built from 12 residues. The ends lost 8 bases at V and 3 bases at J; junction bases unmatched: 4. CDR1 and CDR2 (germline): MNHNY, SVGAGI (reference sequence). This CDR3 reads CASSPSGYEQYF. DNA of the CDR3: TGTGCCAGCTCCCCTAGCGGCTACGAGCAGTACTTC.

The CDR3 nucleotides are TGCAGCGTTGAAGGGACAACTAGCGGGACTAGCACAGATACGCAGTATTTT. This codes for CSVEGTTSGTSTDTQYF. The J gene is TRBJ2-3, the V gene TRBV29-1; 10 bases map to TRBD2. This CDR3 is built from 17 residues. Germline CDR1 is SQVTM and CDR2 is ANQGSEA. V dropped 1 base and J dropped 0; count of bases not matched to a gene: 7.

This chain connects TRBV6-5 to TRBJ2-2; possibly TRBD1 for D (6 bases). The CDR3 has 16 amino acids. Trimming pared 4 bases from V and 1 base from J, leaving 13 bases between. Per germline, CDR1 MNHEY and CDR2 SVGAGI. CDR3 bases: TGTGCCAGCAGTTTAACCGGGACACTGAACACCGGGGAGCTGTTTTTT. Protein product: CASSLTGTLNTGELFF.

The chain employs TRBV4-3 and TRBJ1-5; TRBD1 might be the D (6 bases). The ends were cut back, 4 bases at V and 3 bases at J, with 10 bases in the middle. The CDR3 loop spans 14 amino acids. CDR1 is LGHNA and CDR2 is YSLEER in the germline V gene. CDR3 sequence reads: CASSPGQFNQPQHF. CDR3 nucleotides: TGCGCCAGCAGCCCCGGACAGTTCAATCAGCCCCAGCATTTT.

The chain carries TRBV11-2 and TRBJ2-7; D ambiguous. V lost 7 bases, J lost 2 bases, and 9 bases lay in between. Germline V lookup: CDR1 SGHAT, CDR2 FQNNGV. CDR3 length: 12 amino acids. CDR3: CASNRDTYEQYF. The CDR3 DNA is TGTGCCAGCAACCGCGATACCTACGAGCAGTACTTC.

This clone was detected only once. The chain combines TRBV11-1 with TRBJ2-5; possibly TRBD2 for D (6 bases). V was shortened by 7 bases and J by 2 bases, with 11 bases between the two germline ends. The CDR3 totals 13 residues. Germline CDR1 is SGHAT and CDR2 is FQDESV (reference sequence). The DNA for the CDR3 is TGTGCCAGCACCCCGACTAGTCAAGAGACCCAGTACTTC. Protein: CASTPTSQETQYF.

This clone was counted once. V and J are TRBV6-4 and TRBJ2-2, with a weak D call TRBD2 (6 bases). The CDR3 is made up of 15 amino acids. Germline CDR1 and CDR2: MRHNA and SNTAGT. The V gene lost 4 bases and the J gene lost 3 bases, with 12 bases spanning the gap. The CDR3 reads CASSVSGADTGELFF. In nucleotides, the CDR3 is TGTGCCAGCAGTGTGTCGGGAGCCGACACCGGGGAGCTGTTTTTT.

The CDR3 protein is CASSLGTYTEAFF. CDR3 bases: TGTGCCAGCAGCTTAGGAACATACACTGAAGCTTTCTTT. The J gene is TRBJ1-1, the V gene TRBV13, with no clear D. This CDR3 has 13 amino acids. V was clipped by 0 bases and J by 3 bases, with 5 bases between them. Germline-derived CDR1 and CDR2 are PRHDT and FYEKMQ (reference sequence).

V is TRBV28 and J is TRBJ2-7; D gene uncertain. V lost 5 bases to trimming and J lost 4 bases, with 9 bases between them. The germline V gene encodes CDR1 MDHEN and CDR2 SYDVKM. This CDR3 has 12 residues. The CDR3: CASSITAYEQYF. The CDR3, as DNA: TGTGCCAGCAGTATAACAGCTTACGAGCAGTACTTC. The variable domain in full, completed from reference TRBV28 and TRBJ2-7, reads DVKVTQSSRYLVKRTGEKVFLECVQDMDHENMFWYRQDPGLGLRLIYFSYDVKMKEKGDIPEGYSVSREKKERFSLILESASTNQTSMYLCASSITAYEQYFGPGTRLTVT.

J is TRBJ2-7 and V is TRBV6-6; no clear D. V dropped 6 bases and J dropped 5 bases, with 11 bases sitting between them. Germline lookup yields CDR1 MNHNY and CDR2 SVGAGI (reference sequence). The CDR3 covers 12 residues. The CDR3 sequence is CASSQGADEQYF. CDR3 DNA: TGTGCCAGCAGCCAAGGAGCCGACGAGCAGTACTTC.

The V gene is TRBV11-3, the J gene TRBJ2-3; possible D gene TRBD2, 5 bases. The CDR3 is 15 residues long. Germline loops: CDR1 SGHNT, CDR2 YENEEA. V was pared by 2 bases and J by 2 bases, with 11 bases between. The CDR3 DNA reads as TGTGCCAGCAGCTTACAGCGGTGGGTCACAGATACGCAGTATTTT. It codes for CASSLQRWVTDTQYF. Using reference TRBV11-3 and TRBJ2-3 for the parts outside the CDR3, the full variable domain is EAGVVQSPRYKIIEKKQPVAFWCNPISGHNTLYWYLQNLGQGPELLIRYENEEAVDDSQLPKDRFSAERLKGVDSTLKIQPAELGDSAVYLCASSLQRWVTDTQYFGPGTRLTVL.

The J gene is TRBJ2-1, the V gene TRBV4-3, with D tentatively TRBD2 (7 bases). CDR1 LGHNA and CDR2 YSLEER come from the germline V gene. This CDR3 has 17 residues. V shed 0 bases and J shed 3 bases, with 15 bases lying between them. The CDR3: CASSQEPAGGLYNEQFF. CDR3 nucleotide sequence: TGCGCCAGCAGCCAAGAGCCCGCCGGGGGGCTCTACAATGAGCAGTTCTTC.

The gene calls are TRBV7-9 and TRBJ2-3, with TRBD2 matching 11 bases. V lost 3 bases, J lost 6 bases, and 8 bases stayed unmatched. CDR1 and CDR2 (germline): SEHNR, FQNEAQ (reference sequence). This CDR3 has 16 residues. This CDR3 reads CASSFRLAGYIDTQYF. The CDR3 region has the DNA TGTGCCAGCAGCTTCCGACTAGCGGGATATATCGATACGCAGTATTTT. The variable domain in full, completed from reference TRBV7-9 and TRBJ2-3, reads DTGVSQNPRHKITKRGQNVTFRCDPISEHNRLYWYRQTLGQGPEFLTYFQNEAQLEKSRLLSDRFSAERPKGSFSTLEIQRTEQGDSAMYLCASSFRLAGYIDTQYFGPGTRLTVL.

This clone is a singleton in its sample. The rearrangement uses TRBV6-1 and TRBJ2-5; TRBD2 aligns across 12 bases. CDR3 length equals 15 residues. J lost 1 base, V lost 4 bases, and 1 base had no gene match. Looked up from germline, CDR1 is MNHNS and CDR2 is SASEGT. CDR3 in amino acids: CASSGLAGVQETQYF. DNA of the CDR3: TGTGCCAGCAGTGGACTAGCGGGGGTCCAAGAGACCCAGTACTTC.

The rearrangement uses TRBV28 and TRBJ2-1, with a tentative D call TRBD1 (5 bases). The CDR3 contains 15 residues. Germline V lookup: CDR1 MDHEN, CDR2 SYDVKM. V gave up 3 bases and J gave up 5 bases, with 14 bases separating them. The CDR3 DNA reads TGTGCCAGCAGTTTGGCTGGGGCCCTAAACAATGAGCAGTTCTTC. Its translation is CASSLAGALNNEQFF.

The chain has TRBV6-5 and TRBJ1-2; a possible D gene is TRBD1 (6 bases). This CDR3 spans 12 amino acids. The germline V and J ends were trimmed by 5 bases and 8 bases, with 12 bases remaining between them. CDR1 and CDR2 from the germline V gene are MNHEY and SVGAGI. Written as DNA, the CDR3 is TGTGCCAGCAGTGCAGGGGTATGGGGCTACACCTTC. It specifies CASSAGVWGYTF.

The V call is TRBV20-1, the J call TRBJ2-3, with unresolved D. This CDR3 contains 11 residues. Germline CDR1 reads DFQATT; CDR2 reads SNEGSKA (reference sequence). The V gene lost 3 bases and the J gene lost 4 bases, with 5 bases spanning the gap. This CDR3 is CSASVSDTQYF. CDR3 sequence (DNA): TGCAGTGCTAGCGTGTCAGATACGCAGTATTTT.

V and J are TRBV4-1 and TRBJ1-1, with 10 bases lining up with TRBD1. Germline V gene sequence: CDR1 MGHRA, CDR2 YSYEKL. The CDR3 covers 16 residues. Trimming at V came to 4 bases and at J to 4 bases, leaving 9 bases not matched to a gene. The CDR3 here is CASSPRQGAGGTEAFF. CDR3 DNA sequence: TGCGCCAGCAGCCCCCGACAGGGGGCTGGTGGCACTGAAGCTTTCTTT.

V and J are TRBV4-3 and TRBJ1-1; a weak D match, TRBD1 (6 bases). CDR1 is LGHNA, CDR2 YSLEER, per germline. The CDR3 is 15 amino acids. V shed 4 bases and J shed 4 bases, with 16 bases lying between them. In nucleotides, the CDR3 is TGCGCCAGCAGCCGGCACAGGGCGTCTTCCACTGAAGCTTTCTTT. As protein: CASSRHRASSTEAFF.